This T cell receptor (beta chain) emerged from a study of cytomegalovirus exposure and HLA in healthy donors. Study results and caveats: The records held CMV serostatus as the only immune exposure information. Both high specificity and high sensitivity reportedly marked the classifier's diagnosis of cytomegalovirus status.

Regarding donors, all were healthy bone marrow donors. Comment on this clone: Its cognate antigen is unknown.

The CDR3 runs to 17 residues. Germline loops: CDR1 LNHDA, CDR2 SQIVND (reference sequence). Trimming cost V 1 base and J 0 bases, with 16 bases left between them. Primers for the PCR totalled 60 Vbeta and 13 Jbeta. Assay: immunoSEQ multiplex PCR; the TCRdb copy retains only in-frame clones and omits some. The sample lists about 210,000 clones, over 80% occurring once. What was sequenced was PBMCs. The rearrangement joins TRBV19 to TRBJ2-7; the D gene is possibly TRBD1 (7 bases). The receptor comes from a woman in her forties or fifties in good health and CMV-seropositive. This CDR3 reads CASSIAGDRAPSYEQYF. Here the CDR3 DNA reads TGTGCCAGTAGTATAGCGGGAGACAGGGCCCCCTCCTACGAGCAGTACTTC.